These 11 T cell receptor beta chains came from one sample sequenced in a study of T cell changes during pregnancy in multiple sclerosis. Assay: immunoSEQ multiplex PCR; the TCRdb copy retains only in-frame clones and omits some. The top ten clones hold around 5% of a sample with 25,000 to 35,000 clones, approximately 90% of them seen once. The sample here was peripheral blood, taken in the first trimester of pregnancy. The origin of the receptors is a female donor in good health, enrolled as a control in a pregnancy study.

This clone was detected once. This chain uses TRBV5-1 with TRBJ2-5; 9 nucleotides align to TRBD2. The CDR3 consists of 16 residues. The germline CDR1 and CDR2 sequences are SGHRS and YFSETQ. Trimming took 0 bases from V and 5 from J; bases not matched to a gene: 8. The CDR3: CASSLAPAGGRETQYF. CDR3 nucleotide sequence: TGCGCCAGCAGCTTGGCCCCAGCGGGGGGTCGGGAGACCCAGTACTTC.

This chain uses TRBV19 with TRBJ2-7; TRBD1 is a possible D gene (6 bases). V was cut by 6 bases and J by 6 bases, with 15 bases left in between. Germline CDR1 and CDR2: LNHDA and SQIVND (reference sequence). The CDR3 runs 13 residues. The CDR3 DNA follows: TGTGCCAGTAGAACCACAGGGTCCGGCGAGCAGTACTTC. Protein: CASRTTGSGEQYF. The whole variable domain, filled in from reference TRBV19 and TRBJ2-7, reads DGGITQSPKYLFRKEGQNVTLSCEQNLNHDAMYWYRQDPGQGLRLIYYSQIVNDFQKGDIAEGYSVSREKKESFPLTVTSAQKNPTAFYLCASRTTGSGEQYFGPGTRLTVT.

This clone was counted a single time. The chain joins TRBV2 to TRBJ2-5, with 7 bases identical to TRBD2. The V gene's germline CDR1 is SNHLY and CDR2 FYNNEI. The trim removed 0 bases at V and 5 bases at J, leaving 12 bases unmatched. The CDR3 totals 17 residues. The CDR3 loop reads CASSEAWIGRVVETQYF. CDR3 sequence (DNA): TGTGCCAGCAGTGAAGCTTGGATTGGGAGGGTCGTGGAGACCCAGTACTTC.

This clone was detected only once. The J gene is TRBJ2-1, the V gene TRBV5-5; 7 nucleotides align to TRBD2. The CDR3 has 13 amino acids. V dropped 0 bases and J dropped 8; count of bases not matched to a gene: 2. Germline CDR1 reads SGHKS; CDR2 reads YYEKEE (reference sequence). CDR3 sequence (DNA): TGTGCCAGCAGCTTGGCTGCGGGGGATGAGCAGTTCTTC. Translated: CASSLAAGDEQFF.

The CDR3: CASSFRTGDEKLFF. CDR3 nucleotide sequence: TGTGCCAGCAGTTTTCGGACAGGGGATGAAAAACTGTTTTTT. The chain combines TRBV27 with TRBJ1-4; 9 bases match TRBD1. V lost 3 bases, J lost 6 bases, and 2 bases stayed unmatched. Germline V gene data show CDR1 as MNHEY and CDR2 as SMNVEV (reference sequence). The CDR3 loop spans 14 amino acids.

The chain is built from TRBV5-1 and TRBJ2-7, with a possible D match to TRBD2 (6 bases). The CDR3 is 17 residues long. Germline V gene data show CDR1 as SGHRS and CDR2 as YFSETQ. Trimming pared 0 bases from V and 9 bases from J, leaving 25 bases between. The CDR3 nucleotides are TGCGCCAGCAGCTTGGAGTTTGGAGGGTCCGGGGCTTCTGGGCAGTACTTC. It codes for CASSLEFGGSGASGQYF.

The gene calls are TRBV11-3 and TRBJ1-4; D is uncertain. Germline loops: CDR1 SGHNT, CDR2 YENEEA. Trimming pared 5 bases from V and 3 bases from J, leaving 7 bases between. This CDR3 is 13 amino acids long. The chain's CDR3 is CASSPESNEKLFF. The DNA for the CDR3 is TGTGCCAGCAGCCCTGAGTCTAATGAAAAACTGTTTTTT. The full variable domain, with the rest looked up from reference TRBV11-3 and TRBJ1-4, is EAGVVQSPRYKIIEKKQPVAFWCNPISGHNTLYWYLQNLGQGPELLIRYENEEAVDDSQLPKDRFSAERLKGVDSTLKIQPAELGDSAVYLCASSPESNEKLFFGSGTQLSVL.

The gene calls are TRBV6-6 and TRBJ1-1, with D unclear. Germline V lookup: CDR1 MNHNY, CDR2 SVGAGI (reference sequence). The CDR3 consists of 13 residues. The V end was cut by 4 bases, the J end by 1 base, with 7 bases between. CDR3 sequence: CASSFQSNTEAFF. DNA for the CDR3: TGTGCCAGCAGTTTTCAATCGAACACTGAAGCTTTCTTT.

This clone appeared once. This chain joins TRBV19 and TRBJ2-1; TRBD2 agrees at 11 bases. This CDR3 region has 17 residues. Trimming cost V 7 bases and J 0 bases; bases outside gene matches: 8. The V gene's germline CDR1 is LNHDA and CDR2 SQIVND (reference sequence). Here the CDR3 reads CASTSPGLADSYNEQFF. The CDR3 DNA follows: TGTGCCAGTACCTCTCCGGGACTAGCGGACTCCTACAATGAGCAGTTCTTC.

The rearrangement uses TRBV19 and TRBJ1-5, with a possible D match to TRBD1 (6 bases). Germline CDR1 is LNHDA and CDR2 is SQIVND (reference sequence). This CDR3 has 16 residues. V was pared by 4 bases and J by 2 bases, with 15 bases between. CDR3 sequence (DNA): TGTGCCAGTAGTACGAATGACAGGATCGGCAATCAGCCCCAGCATTTT. Protein product: CASSTNDRIGNQPQHF.

The chain links TRBV6-6 to TRBJ1-1; D unresolved. The CDR3 loop spans 14 amino acids. Trimming took 5 bases from V and 4 from J, leaving 14 bases between them. Germline V CDR1 and CDR2: MNHNY, SVGAGI (reference sequence). CDR3 DNA sequence: TGTGCCAGCAGTCATCGGGGAGGCGGCACTGAAGCTTTCTTT. It translates to CASSHRGGGTEAFF.